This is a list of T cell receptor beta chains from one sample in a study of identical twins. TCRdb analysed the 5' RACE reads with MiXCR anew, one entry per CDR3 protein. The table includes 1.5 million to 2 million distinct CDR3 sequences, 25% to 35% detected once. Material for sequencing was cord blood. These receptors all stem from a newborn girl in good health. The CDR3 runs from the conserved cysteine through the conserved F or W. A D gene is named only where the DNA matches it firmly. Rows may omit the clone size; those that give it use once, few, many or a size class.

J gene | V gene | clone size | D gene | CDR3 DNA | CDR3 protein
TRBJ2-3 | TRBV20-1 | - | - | TGCAGTGCTGGAAAGGATGTCACCTGGACAGATACGCAGTATTTT | CSAGKDVTWTDTQYF
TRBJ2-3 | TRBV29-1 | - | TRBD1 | TGCAGCGTTGTCAGGGGGTTTAACACAGATACGCAGTATTTT | CSVVRGFNTDTQYF
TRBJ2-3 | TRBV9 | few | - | TGTGCCAGCAGCGTAGGCACCATCACAATCGATACGCAGTATTTT | CASSVGTITIDTQYF
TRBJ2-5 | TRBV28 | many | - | TGTGCCAGCAGTTTAGGTGGTAGCGGCTCTCAAGAGACCCAGTACTTC | CASSLGGSGSQETQYF
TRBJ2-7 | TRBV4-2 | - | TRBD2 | TGTGCCAGCAGCCCTACTAGCGGCGCTCCGAGCTCCTACAATGAGCAGTACTTC | CASSPTSGAPSSYNEQYF
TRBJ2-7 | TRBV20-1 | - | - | TGCAGTGCTAGTCCCCGGACAGCCTACGAGCAGTACTTC | CSASPRTAYEQYF
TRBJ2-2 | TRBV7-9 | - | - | TGTGCCAGCAGCTTATGGGTCGGGAGTTTCGCCGGGGAGCTGTTTTTT | CASSLWVGSFAGELFF
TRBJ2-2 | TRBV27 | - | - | TGTGCCAGCAGTTTCGGAGGAAGGGGCTTAAACACCGGGGAGCTGTTTTTT | CASSFGGRGLNTGELFF
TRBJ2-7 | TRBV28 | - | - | TGTGCCAGCAGTCTCTTACAGGACTACTACGAGCAGTACTTC | CASSLLQDYYEQYF
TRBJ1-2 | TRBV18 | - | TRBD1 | TGTGCCAGCTCACCAATAAGGACAGGGAGTTTCGGGGGCTACACCTTC | CASSPIRTGSFGGYTF
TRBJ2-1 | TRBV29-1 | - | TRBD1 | TGCAGCGTACCCCACAGGGGCTTCTCCTACAATGAGCAGTTCTTC | CSVPHRGFSYNEQFF
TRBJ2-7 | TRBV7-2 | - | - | TGTGCCAGCAGCTTAGCGATAGGGGTCAACGAGCGGTACTTC | CASSLAIGVNERYF
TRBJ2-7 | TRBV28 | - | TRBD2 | TGTGCCAGCAGTCGTAAGGGACTAGCGGGGGGATCCTACGAGCAGTACTTC | CASSRKGLAGGSYEQYF
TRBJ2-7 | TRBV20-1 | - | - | TGCAGTGCTAGGCCGGGAGTCTCCTACGAGCAGTACTTC | CSARPGVSYEQYF
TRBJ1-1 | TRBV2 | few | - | TGTGCCAGCAGTACTTGGACTTCCAACACTGAAGCTTTCTTT | CASSTWTSNTEAFF
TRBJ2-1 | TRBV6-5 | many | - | TGTGCCAGCAGGGGATCCGACAATGAGCAGTTCTTC | CASRGSDNEQFF
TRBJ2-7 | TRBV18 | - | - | TGTGCCAGCTCACCAACACAGGGAAGCTACGAGCAGTACTTC | CASSPTQGSYEQYF
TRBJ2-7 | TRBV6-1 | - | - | TGTGCCAGCAGTGAAGTCATCAGGACGGGCAGGACCTCCTACGAGCAGTACTTC | CASSEVIRTGRTSYEQYF
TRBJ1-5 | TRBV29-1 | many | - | TGCAGCGTTGGAGAACAGGGATTACAGCCCCAGCATTTT | CSVGEQGLQPQHF
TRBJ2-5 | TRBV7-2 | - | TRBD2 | TGTGCCAGCAGCTTAATGGGACTAGCGATGGGTGAGACCCAGTACTTC | CASSLMGLAMGETQYF
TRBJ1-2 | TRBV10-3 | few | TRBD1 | TGTGCCATCAGTTTTTCGACAGGGGACTATGGCTACACCTTC | CAISFSTGDYGYTF
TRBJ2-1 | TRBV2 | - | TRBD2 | TGTGCCAGCAGTTCTTCTAGCGGGAGGGCCAGTAATGAGCAGTTCTTC | CASSSSSGRASNEQFF
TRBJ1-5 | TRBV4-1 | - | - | TGCGCCAGCAGCCAGCCTAAAACGAATCAGCCCCAGCATTTT | CASSQPKTNQPQHF
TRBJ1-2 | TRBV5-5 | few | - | TGTGCCAGCAGCCCTACCCCTGGCGGCTACACCTTC | CASSPTPGGYTF
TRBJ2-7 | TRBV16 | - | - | TGTGCCAGCAGCCAATATGGGGAGGACCTCGAGCAGTACTTC | CASSQYGEDLEQYF
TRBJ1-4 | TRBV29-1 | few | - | TGCAGCGTTGCAACTAATGAAAAACTGTTTTTT | CSVATNEKLFF
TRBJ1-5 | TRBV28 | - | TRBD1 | TGTGCCAGCAGCCCCGACAGGGGGGGTAGTAGTCAGCCCCAGCATTTT | CASSPDRGGSSQPQHF
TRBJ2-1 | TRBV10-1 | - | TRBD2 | TGCGCCAGCAGTGACCGCGGGGGGCCCCACAATGAGCAGTTCTTC | CASSDRGGPHNEQFF
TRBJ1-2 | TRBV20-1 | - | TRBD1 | TGCAGTGCTAGAGGACAGGGGGCGGAAGCTAACTATGGCTACACCTTC | CSARGQGAEANYGYTF
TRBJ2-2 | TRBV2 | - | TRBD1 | TGTGCCAGCAGGGCTACAGGGGGGCTCGGGGAGCTGTTTTTT | CASRATGGLGELFF
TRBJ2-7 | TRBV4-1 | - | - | TGCGCCAGCAGCCAAGTCCCGGACTACCTAAACTCCTACGAGCAGTACTTC | CASSQVPDYLNSYEQYF
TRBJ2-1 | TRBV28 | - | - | TGTGCCAGCAGTACACCCGGTGCGCCTCCCTACAATGAGCAGTTCTTC | CASSTPGAPPYNEQFF
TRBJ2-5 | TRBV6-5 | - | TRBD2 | TGTGCCAGCAGTTACTCGCTTAGGGCTAGCGGGAGAGAAGGGCAGTACTTC | CASSYSLRASGREGQYF
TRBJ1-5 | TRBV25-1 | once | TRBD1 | TGTGCCAGCAGTGAATCTGGGACAGGGAATCAGCCCCAGCATTTT | CASSESGTGNQPQHF
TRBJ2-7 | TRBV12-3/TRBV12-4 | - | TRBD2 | TGTGCCAGCAGCGGGACTAGCGGGAGCCCTACGCCCTCCTACGAGCAGTACTTC | CASSGTSGSPTPSYEQYF
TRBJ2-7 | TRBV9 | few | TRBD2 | TGTGCCAGCAGCGTAAACCCTAGCGGGAGAAGGGAGCAGTACTTC | CASSVNPSGRREQYF
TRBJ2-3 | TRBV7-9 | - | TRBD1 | TGTGCCAGCAGCCTCCGGGACAGCATCACAGATACGCAGTATTTT | CASSLRDSITDTQYF
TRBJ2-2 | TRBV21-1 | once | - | TGTGCCAGCCGCGCGGGACAGAACACCGGGGAGCTGTTTTTT | CASRAGQNTGELFF
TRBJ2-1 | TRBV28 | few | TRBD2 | TGTGCCAGCAGTAGCCCATTATGGACTAGCGGGAGGGCATCCTACAATGAGCAGTTCTTC | CASSSPLWTSGRASYNEQFF
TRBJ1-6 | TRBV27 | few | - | TGTGCCAGCAGACAGACAGGTTTCTACAGCTCCTATAATTCACCCCTCCACTTT | CASRQTGFYSSYNSPLHF
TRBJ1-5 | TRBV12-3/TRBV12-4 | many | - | TGTGCCAGCAGTTTCGAGGCGAATCAGCCCCAGCATTTT | CASSFEANQPQHF
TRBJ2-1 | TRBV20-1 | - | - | TGCAGTGCTAGAGTAGGAGGGACACAAGAGACCCAGTTCTTC | CSARVGGTQETQFF
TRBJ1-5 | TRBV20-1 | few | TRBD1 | TGCAGTGCTAGATCGACAGGGGGCAACAATCAGCCCCAGCATTTT | CSARSTGGNNQPQHF
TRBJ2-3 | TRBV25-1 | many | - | TGTGCCAGACAGGGCACAGATACGCAGTATTTT | CARQGTDTQYF
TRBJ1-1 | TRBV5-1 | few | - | TGCGCCAGCAGCTTGATAAGGGGGGAAGCTTTCTTT | CASSLIRGEAFF
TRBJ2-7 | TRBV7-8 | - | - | TGTGCCTGCAGCTCCGAGGGGACGCACGGCTACGAGCAGTACTTC | CACSSEGTHGYEQYF
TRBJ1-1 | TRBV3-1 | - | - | TGTGCCAGCAGCCAAGGCGGCGGTGTTGGGGCTGAAGCTTTCTTT | CASSQGGGVGAEAFF
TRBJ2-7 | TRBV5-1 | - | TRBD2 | TGCACCAGCAGTCCAGTTACTAGCGGTCCTGCTAAAACCTACGAGCAGTACTTC | CTSSPVTSGPAKTYEQYF
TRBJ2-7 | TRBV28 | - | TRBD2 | TGTGCCAGCAGTTTAAGGATCTCGTGGACCCGCGGGAGCAATGAGCAGTACTTC | CASSLRISWTRGSNEQYF
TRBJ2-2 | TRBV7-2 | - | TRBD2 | TGTGCCAGCAGCTTAATGGCGGGAGATATAACCGGGGAGCTGTTTTTT | CASSLMAGDITGELFF
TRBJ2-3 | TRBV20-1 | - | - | TGCAGTGGGGGCGCAACTAGCACAGATACGCAGTATTTT | CSGGATSTDTQYF
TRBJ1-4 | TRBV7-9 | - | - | TGTGCCAGCAGCCGGGACATCACCGCAACTAATGAAAAACTGTTTTTT | CASSRDITATNEKLFF
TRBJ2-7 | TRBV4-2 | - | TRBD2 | TGTGCCAGCAGCCAAGATTGGCAGACCCTACTTCTAGCGGGAGTGAACGAGCAGTACTTC | CASSQDWQTLLLAGVNEQYF
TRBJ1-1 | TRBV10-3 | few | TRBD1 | TGTGCCATCAGTGAGTCGGGGGACAGCCTAAACACTGAAGCTTTCTTT | CAISESGDSLNTEAFF
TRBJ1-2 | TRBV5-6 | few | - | TGTGCCAGCAGCTTGGGGTCCAATAACTATGGCTACACCTTC | CASSLGSNNYGYTF
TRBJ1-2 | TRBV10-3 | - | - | TGTGCCATCAGTGAGTCTGGGCAGTACGATGGCTACACCTTC | CAISESGQYDGYTF
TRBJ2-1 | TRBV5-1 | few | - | TGCGCCAGCAGTGTCTCGCCACCAGGGAGCTCCTACAATGAGCAGTTCTTC | CASSVSPPGSSYNEQFF
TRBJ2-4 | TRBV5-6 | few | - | TGTGCCAGCAGCTTGGTTCAGGAAAACATTCAGTACTTC | CASSLVQENIQYF
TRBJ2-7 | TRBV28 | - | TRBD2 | TGTGCCAGCAGGGAGAGCGGGAGCTCCTACAATGAGCAGTACTTC | CASRESGSSYNEQYF
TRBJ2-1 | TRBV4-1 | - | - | TGCGCCAGCAGCAAAGTGGGGACGGCAATGAATGAGCAGTTCTTC | CASSKVGTAMNEQFF